These 13 T cell receptor beta chains were all obtained from the same sample, sequenced in a study of blood T cell repertoires in COVID-19. Repertoires were generated with immunoSEQ multiplex PCR, while TCRdb's copy carries only in-frame clones and drops some. The data contain 75,000 to 90,000 clones, roughly 80% of them seen just once; the ten biggest clones take up 15% to 20%. Sequencing used peripheral blood. The receptor set was obtained from a man older than 75 with active or convalescent COVID-19.

This rearrangement joins TRBV5-8 to TRBJ2-1, with TRBD1 matching 9 bases. V lost 3 bases, J lost 7 bases, and 8 bases stayed unmatched. The germline V gene has CDR1 SGHTS and CDR2 YDEGEE. The CDR3 contains 15 residues. The CDR3 reads CASSSHRGRENEQFF. The CDR3 bases are TGTGCCAGCAGCTCCCACAGGGGGCGGGAAAATGAGCAGTTCTTC. Full variable domain (rest looked up from reference TRBV5-8 and TRBJ2-1): EAGVTQSPTHLIKTRGQQATLRCSPISGHTSVYWYQQALGLGLQFLLWYDEGEERNRGNFPPRFSGRQFPNYSSELNVNALELEDSALYLCASSSHRGRENEQFFGPGTRLTVL.

The V gene is TRBV6-1, the J gene TRBJ2-7; D unresolved. Trimming stripped 0 bases from V and 6 bases from J, with 12 bases between. CDR1 MNHNS and CDR2 SASEGT come from the germline V gene. The CDR3 runs to 14 residues. The CDR3 loop reads CASSEAIDLSEQYV. DNA for the CDR3: TGTGCCAGCAGTGAAGCTATAGATCTTTCCGAGCAGTACGTC.

A word on this clone: Other DNA sequences within the sample encode an identical CDR3. This chain links TRBV5-4 with TRBJ2-5; 8 bases line up with TRBD1. J was trimmed by 1 base and V by 2 bases; bases with no gene match: 4. This CDR3 is 15 amino acids long. The germline V gene has CDR1 SGHNT and CDR2 YYREEE (reference sequence). The CDR3 is CASSFDRGLQETQYF. For the CDR3, the DNA is TGTGCCAGCAGCTTCGACAGGGGACTCCAAGAGACCCAGTACTTC.

The chain has TRBV27 and TRBJ2-5; 7 bases fit TRBD1. Per germline, CDR1 MNHEY and CDR2 SMNVEV (reference sequence). V shed 6 bases, J shed 5 bases, and the junction held 6 bases outside the gene matches. CDR3 length: 13 residues. For the CDR3, the DNA is TGTGCCAGCAGGCCAGGGGGTCGGGAGACCCAGTACTTC. This gives the protein CASRPGGRETQYF.

This clone has only a few counts. The rearrangement joins TRBV19 to TRBJ1-2, with 11 bases identical to TRBD1. The germline CDR1 and CDR2 sequences are LNHDA and SQIVND (reference sequence). The V and J ends lost 5 bases and 7 bases, in that order; junction bases with no gene match: 6. CDR3 length: 14 residues. The CDR3 nucleotides read TGTGCCAGTAGTCCAGGACAGGGGGCGGGTGGCTACACCTTC. Its protein is CASSPGQGAGGYTF.

This clone appeared once. The chain couples TRBV5-1 to TRBJ2-5, with D unclear. In germline, CDR1 is SGHRS, CDR2 YFSETQ. V shed 3 bases and J shed 1 base, with 13 bases lying between them. The CDR3 covers 15 residues. CDR3 sequence: CASSSKALGQETQYF. Written as DNA, the CDR3 is TGCGCCAGCAGCTCGAAAGCGTTGGGCCAAGAGACCCAGTACTTC.

V is TRBV20-1 and J is TRBJ2-1, with 11 bases identical to TRBD2. Germline trimming cut 6 bases from V and 13 bases from J; bases unmatched to any gene: 5. Germline CDR1 and CDR2: DFQATT and SNEGSKA (reference sequence). The CDR3 covers 11 residues. CDR3 sequence: CSATSGSFQFF. CDR3 in DNA: TGCAGTGCAACTAGCGGGAGTTTCCAGTTCTTC.

The chain joins TRBV4-1 to TRBJ1-3; D unresolved. V lost 1 base, J lost 0 bases, and 13 bases lay in between. The CDR3 runs to 17 residues. CDR1 is MGHRA and CDR2 is YSYEKL in the germline V gene. The CDR3 spells CASSQVGRENSGNTIYF. The CDR3 region has the DNA TGCGCCAGCAGCCAAGTCGGTAGAGAAAACTCTGGAAACACCATATATTTT.

The chain employs TRBV6-5 and TRBJ2-5; 8 positions match TRBD2. With 6 bases clipped from V and 4 bases from J, the junction kept 10 bases outside the gene matches. This CDR3 has 15 amino acids. Germline V gene lookup returns CDR1 MNHEY and CDR2 SVGAGI. CDR3: CASSPLGLASETQYF. CDR3 sequence (DNA): TGTGCCAGCAGCCCCTTAGGACTAGCATCAGAGACCCAGTACTTC.

This clone was counted a single time. The J gene is TRBJ2-1, the V gene TRBV11-2; D perhaps matches TRBD1 (6 bases). The CDR3 contains 13 residues. Germline V CDR1 and CDR2: SGHAT, FQNNGV. The V gene lost 3 bases and the J gene lost 5 bases, with 8 bases spanning the gap. The CDR3 is CASSLNRDNEQFF. The CDR3, as DNA: TGTGCCAGCAGCTTGAACAGGGACAATGAGCAGTTCTTC. The full variable domain, rest sourced from reference TRBV11-2 and TRBJ2-1, is EAGVAQSPRYKIIEKRQSVAFWCNPISGHATLYWYQQILGQGPKLLIQFQNNGVVDDSQLPKDRFSAERLKGVDSTLKIQPAKLEDSAVYLCASSLNRDNEQFFGPGTRLTVL.

The sample holds a few counts of this clone. The chain uses TRBV5-5 and TRBJ2-7; D gene unclear. The CDR3 contains 15 residues. Germline CDR1 SGHKS, CDR2 YYEKEE (reference sequence). Trimming stripped 2 bases from V and 2 bases from J, with 14 bases between. DNA for the CDR3: TGTGCCAGCAGCTTCCTACCTGAGCCCACCTACGAGCAGTACGTC. This gives the protein CASSFLPEPTYEQYV.

The CDR3 sequence is CASSRTGGEQYV. CDR3 bases: TGTGCCAGCAGCAGAACAGGGGGCGAGCAGTACGTC. The chain employs TRBV13 and TRBJ2-7, with TRBD1 identical over 8 bases. Trimming at V came to 5 bases and at J to 6 bases, leaving 3 bases not matched to a gene. The germline gives CDR1 PRHDT, CDR2 FYEKMQ (reference sequence). The CDR3 covers 12 residues.

In DNA, the CDR3 is TGTGCCAGCAGCTTCGTAAGCGGGGGGTACTCCTACAATGAGCAGTTCTTC. Translation gives CASSFVSGGYSYNEQFF. The chain is built from TRBV11-2 and TRBJ2-1, with 9 bases fitting TRBD2. Germline lookup yields CDR1 SGHAT and CDR2 FQNNGV. CDR3 length: 17 amino acids. The J segment lost 0 bases and the V segment lost 3 bases, leaving 6 bases of the junction unmatched.